The source of this T cell receptor delta chain is a study of gamma-delta chains in newborns, infants, children. Turning to the study itself: Innate gammadelta T cells reportedly expand polyclonally right after birth, driven by microbial exposure, per the title.

TCRdb re-called clones from the reads via CATT. The sample lists approximately 11,000 delta-chain clones; about 10% were seen once. Comment on this clone: The junction shows a germline mismatch at one end, possibly a read error. The same CDR3 is also encoded by other DNA sequences in this sample.

The CDR3 is made up of 15 amino acids. CDR1 is GEAIGNYY and CDR2 is EKD in the germline V gene. This TCR was recovered from a child who was a newborn, infant or young child, either healthy, febrile or measles-vaccinated (not recorded which). The chain joins TRDV2 to TRDJ1; TRDD3 agrees at 7 bases. The sequencing sample was made of blood. CDR3 in amino acids: CACDTGDRYTDKLIF. The CDR3 nucleotides are TGTGCTTGTGACACTGGGGACCGGTACACCGATAAACTCATCTTT.